Each of the 31 T cell receptor beta chains below was sequenced from the same sample in a study of tissue T cells after allogeneic stem cell transplantation. The table came from immunoSEQ multiplex PCR; TCRdb's copy has only in-frame clones and leaves some out. The table lists 20,000 to 25,000 clones, approximately 69% of them singletons. The material sequenced was blood. Source of these receptors: a female BALB/c mouse in good health. Strain MHC haplotype: H2-d.

This clone has a handful of counts. Gene names follow the mouse nomenclature. CDR3 DNA (partial): TGTGCCAGCGGTGATTACTGGAGCTCCTATGAACAGTAC. Its protein is CASGDYWSSYEQY. The whole CDR3 is CASGDYWSSYEQYF. The chain employs TRBV13-2 and TRBJ2-7, with D maybe TRBD2 (5 bases). The read finishes 1 residue shy of the CDR3 end, and the germline J gene is used to complete it. The CDR3 runs to 14 residues. V was cut by 1 base and J by 0 bases, with 8 bases left in between. CDR1 and CDR2 (germline): NNHNN, SYGAGS (reference sequence).

On this clone: These gene names are mouse names. The sequenced fragment ends 1 residue before the CDR3 boundary, so the rest is inferred from the germline J gene. The V call is TRBV13-2, the J call TRBJ2-7; D is undetermined. The CDR3 has 12 amino acids. The germline gives CDR1 NNHNN, CDR2 SYGAGS (reference sequence). V dropped 0 bases and J dropped 4 bases, with 5 bases sitting between them. The covered CDR3 bases are TGTGCCAGCGGTGATGTCGGTTATGAACAGTAC. This gives the protein CASGDVGYEQY. The whole CDR3 reads CASGDVGYEQYF.

Turning to this clone: Genes and germline are mouse. The read ends 1 residue before the CDR3 terminus; that terminus is restored from the germline J gene. This chain joins TRBV13-1 and TRBJ2-4, with 7 bases that match TRBD1. V lost 2 bases, J lost 4 bases, and 1 base stayed unmatched. The CDR3 is 13 amino acids. From germline, CDR1 is NSHNY and CDR2 SYGAGN. The CDR3 DNA, read in part, is TGTGCCAGCAGTGAGGGGACAGAAAACACCTTGTAC. Protein sequence: CASSEGTENTLY. The CDR3 reads in full as CASSEGTENTLYF.

About this clone: Gene names refer to mouse genes. The CDR3 extends 1 residue past the end of the read, so its final part is completed from the germline J gene. The chain links TRBV1 to TRBJ2-2, with 9 nucleotides matching TRBD2. This CDR3 has 15 residues. The germline CDR1 and CDR2 sequences are NSQYPW and LRSPGD (reference sequence). With V trimmed by 4 bases and J by 3 bases, 3 bases remained unmatched. The sequenced part of the CDR3 DNA is TGCACCTGCAGTGTGGGGGGGCTGGACACCGGGCAGCTCTAC. This translates into CTCSVGGLDTGQLY. The whole CDR3 protein reads CTCSVGGLDTGQLYF.

This clone was seen more than once but under ten times. Gene names denote mouse genes. The sequenced fragment ends 1 residue before the CDR3 boundary, so the rest is inferred from the germline J gene. The J gene is TRBJ2-7, the V gene TRBV17; the match to TRBD2 covers 9 bases. CDR3 length: 15 amino acids. Germline V CDR1 and CDR2: MNHDT, YYDKIL. V lost 2 bases and J lost 1; bases outside the gene matches: 3. The CDR3 sequence is CASSRSGLGSYEQYF. The sequenced CDR3 bases are TGTGCTAGCAGTAGATCCGGACTGGGGTCCTATGAACAGTAC.

This clone was observed a few times. Each gene name is a mouse one. From the germline J gene comes the end of the CDR3, since the read stops 1 residue before it. This chain joins TRBV19 and TRBJ2-7; TRBD2 aligns across 7 bases. The CDR3 covers 13 residues. The V segment lost 2 bases and the J segment 2 bases; nucleotides outside the gene matches: 1. Germline V gives CDR1 FNHDT, CDR2 SITEND (reference sequence). Incomplete CDR3 DNA: TGTGCCAGCAGTATGGGGGGGGCCTATGAACAGTAC. As protein: CASSMGGAYEQY. The whole CDR3 protein reads CASSMGGAYEQYF.

This clone occurred a few times. Mouse names are used for the genes. The read ends 1 residue before the CDR3 terminus; that terminus is restored from the germline J gene. The V gene is TRBV13-2, the J gene TRBJ2-7; possibly TRBD1 for D (6 bases). Trimming took 1 base from V and 6 from J, leaving 8 bases between them. In germline, CDR1 is NNHNN, CDR2 SYGAGS (reference sequence). The CDR3 runs to 12 residues. The CDR3 region is CASGDLQGEQYF. The DNA read from the CDR3 is TGTGCCAGCGGTGATCTACAGGGTGAACAGTAC.

With regard to this clone: The gene symbols are mouse symbols. The read comes to an end 1 residue before the CDR3 does, leaving the germline J gene to fill in the end. The chain joins TRBV31 to TRBJ2-4; 7 nucleotides line up with TRBD1. Germline V gene sequence: CDR1 GKSSPN, CDR2 SITVG. V dropped 1 base and J dropped 0; count of bases not matched to a gene: 1. The CDR3 extends over 14 amino acids. The sequenced CDR3 bases are TGTGCCTGGAGTCCGGGACAGAGTCAAAACACCTTGTAC. Its translation is CAWSPGQSQNTLY. The complete CDR3 reads CAWSPGQSQNTLYF.

A remark on this clone: Gene names refer to mouse genes. The sequenced fragment ends 1 residue before the CDR3 boundary, so the rest is inferred from the germline J gene. This chain joins TRBV31 and TRBJ1-5; perhaps TRBD1 as D (5 bases). V lost 3 bases and J lost 2, with 5 bases in between. The CDR3 consists of 12 residues. Germline lookup yields CDR1 GKSSPN and CDR2 SITVG. The CDR3 reads CAWSRDNQAPLF. The part of the CDR3 DNA that was read is TGTGCCTGGAGCAGGGACAACCAGGCTCCGCTT. Full variable domain (rest looked up from reference TRBV31 and TRBJ1-5): AQTIHQWPVAEIKAVGSPLSLGCTIKGKSSPNLYWYWQATGGTLQQLFYSITVGQVESVVQLNLSASRPKDDQFILSTEKLLLSHSGFYLCAWSRDNQAPLFGEGTRLSVL.

Worth noting for this clone: The gene symbols are mouse symbols. The read terminates 1 residue ahead of where the CDR3 ends, so the germline J gene completes it. This chain connects TRBV13-1 to TRBJ1-5; D remains ambiguous. From germline, CDR1 is NSHNY and CDR2 SYGAGN. The CDR3 extends over 11 amino acids. V shed 0 bases and J shed 6 bases, with 1 base lying between them. The CDR3 bases that were read are TGTGCCAGCAGTGATGCCCAGGCTCCGCTT. It translates to CASSDAQAPL. The whole CDR3 region reads CASSDAQAPLF. Complete variable domain (other parts from reference TRBV13-1 and TRBJ1-5): EAAVTQSPRNKVTVTGGNVTLSCRQTNSHNYMYWYRQDTGHGLRLIHYSYGAGNLRIGDVPDGYKATRTTQEDFFLLLELASPSQTSLYFCASSDAQAPLFGEGTRLSVL.

About this clone: Gene names are the mouse ones. The read stops 1 residue short of the end of the CDR3; the missing end is completed from the germline J gene. J is TRBJ2-4 and V is TRBV4; TRBD2 matches at 7 bases. The CDR3 is made up of 15 amino acids. The trim removed 4 bases at V and 0 bases at J, leaving 4 bases unmatched. CDR1 is LGHDT and CDR2 is YNNKQL in the germline V gene (reference sequence). CDR3 region: CASSSTGHSQNTLYF. CDR3 DNA (partial): TGTGCCAGCAGCTCGACTGGGCATAGTCAAAACACCTTGTAC.

With respect to this clone: Germline and genes here are mouse. The read is 1 residue too short to cover the CDR3 end, so that end is filled in from the germline J gene. V usage is TRBV1 and J usage is TRBJ2-7; 8 bases are shared with TRBD2. In germline, CDR1 is NSQYPW, CDR2 LRSPGD (reference sequence). This CDR3 comprises 13 residues. The V segment lost 4 bases and the J segment 4 bases; nucleotides outside the gene matches: 3. The CDR3 protein is CTCSGLGRYEQYF. The DNA read from the CDR3 is TGCACCTGCAGTGGACTGGGGAGGTATGAACAGTAC.

Points on this clone: The gene names given are mouse names. The CDR3 extends 1 residue past the end of the read, so its final part is completed from the germline J gene. The genes are TRBV13-3 and TRBJ1-2; D possibly corresponds to TRBD1 (6 bases). This CDR3 spans 14 amino acids. Germline V gene lookup returns CDR1 NNHDY and CDR2 SYVADS. V was cut by 2 bases and J by 0 bases, with 8 bases left in between. The CDR3 sequence: CASSDRGTNSDYTF. The part of the CDR3 DNA that was read is TGTGCCAGCAGTGACAGGGGCACAAACTCCGACTACACC.

Remarks on this clone: Genes and germline are mouse. The CDR3 extends 1 residue past the end of the read, so its final part is completed from the germline J gene. The chain links TRBV20 to TRBJ1-2; 8 nucleotides line up with TRBD1. Germline CDR1 and CDR2: GFQATS and STVNSAI. The CDR3 consists of 14 residues. V lost 0 bases, J lost 3 bases, and 3 bases stayed unmatched. The CDR3 bases that were read are TGTGGTGCTAGGGATCGCAGGGGGCACTCCGACTACACC. Translating it yields CGARDRRGHSDYT. The whole CDR3 region reads CGARDRRGHSDYTF. The whole variable domain, remainder taken from reference TRBV20 and TRBJ1-2, is GALVYQYPRRTICKSGTSMRMECQAVGFQATSVAWYRQSPQKTFELIALSTVNSAIKYEQNFTQEKFPISHPNLSFSSMTVLNAYLEDRGLYLCGARDRRGHSDYTFGSGTRLLVI.

Worth noting for this clone: Here the gene names and germline are mouse. The observed sequence ends 1 residue before the CDR3 terminus, with the missing tail filled in from the germline J gene. The V call is TRBV13-1, the J call TRBJ2-3, with D possibly called TRBD1 or TRBD2 (6 bases each). The CDR3 has 16 amino acids. Germline assignment: CDR1 NSHNY and CDR2 SYGAGN. V lost 3 bases and J 2 bases, leaving 16 bases between the germline ends. CDR3 region: CASSGVRGRVAETLYF. The DNA read from the CDR3 is TGTGCCAGCAGTGGAGTTCGGGGGCGAGTTGCAGAAACGCTGTAT.

Points on this clone: Any gene name here is a mouse gene name. The read is 1 residue too short to cover the CDR3 end, so that end is filled in from the germline J gene. V gene TRBV4 combines with J gene TRBJ2-1, with 12 nucleotides matching TRBD2. The V and J ends lost 3 bases and 7 bases, in that order; junction bases with no gene match: 4. The CDR3 runs to 15 residues. CDR1 is LGHDT and CDR2 is YNNKQL in the germline V gene (reference sequence). CDR3 DNA (partial): TGTGCCAGCAGCTACGACTGGGGGGGCCGGGCTGAGCAGTTC. Translation gives CASSYDWGGRAEQF. The CDR3 in full is CASSYDWGGRAEQFF.

Worth noting for this clone: Any gene name here is a mouse gene name. The missing CDR3 end, 1 residue past where the read stops, is filled in from the germline J gene. The rearrangement joins TRBV20 to TRBJ2-4; D call uncertain. Trimming took off 2 bases at V and 0 bases at J, with 6 bases between the two ends. Germline loops: CDR1 GFQATS, CDR2 STVNSAI. The CDR3 consists of 13 residues. The CDR3 bases that were read are TGTGGTGCTAGGACTCCTAGTCAAAACACCTTGTAC. Translating it yields CGARTPSQNTLY. The full CDR3 is CGARTPSQNTLYF.

This clone was found once. These gene names are mouse names. Read sequence stops 1 residue before the CDR3 end, and the germline J gene provides the missing end. J is TRBJ1-6 and V is TRBV4; 7 bases align to TRBD1. TRBJ1-6 is designated an ORF whose function remains uncertain. The CDR3 totals 14 residues. Germline CDR1 LGHDT, CDR2 YNNKQL (reference sequence). V was clipped by 4 bases and J by 5 bases; unmatched bases: 2. This CDR3 reads CASSLTGNNSPLYF. Partial CDR3 DNA: TGTGCCAGCAGCTTGACAGGGAATAATTCGCCCCTCTAC.

Remarks on this clone: Gene names and germline refer to mouse. The observed sequence ends 1 residue before the CDR3 terminus, with the missing tail filled in from the germline J gene. The V call is TRBV1, the J call TRBJ1-2; 10 bases match TRBD1. The germline gives CDR1 NSQYPW, CDR2 LRSPGD (reference sequence). The V gene end was trimmed by 4 bases and the J gene end by 4 bases; junction bases not matched to a gene: 0. The length of the CDR3 is 13 residues. The CDR3 loop reads CTCSGTGGSDYTF. The covered CDR3 bases are TGCACCTGCAGTGGGACAGGGGGCTCCGACTACACC. The whole variable domain, remainder taken from reference TRBV1 and TRBJ1-2, is VTLLEQNPRWRLVPRGQAVNLRCILKNSQYPWMSWYQQDLQKQLQWLFTLRSPGDKEVKSLPGADYLATRVTDTELRLQVANMSQGRTLYCTCSGTGGSDYTFGSGTRLLVI.

Concerning this clone itself: Gene labels here are mouse ones. With the read ending 1 residue before the CDR3 end, the germline J gene is used to fill in that end. This chain uses TRBV4 with TRBJ1-2; D is perhaps TRBD1 (6 bases). V dropped 3 bases and J dropped 2 bases, with 7 bases sitting between them. This CDR3 comprises 13 residues. Looked up from germline, CDR1 is LGHDT and CDR2 is YNNKQL (reference sequence). The covered CDR3 bases are TGTGCCAGCAGCTATGGACAGAACTCCGACTACACC. Protein sequence: CASSYGQNSDYT. The full CDR3 is CASSYGQNSDYTF.

Concerning this clone: Gene names refer to mouse genes. The read ends 1 residue early relative to the CDR3; the germline J gene fills the gap. This chain connects TRBV15 to TRBJ1-2; 7 bases are shared with TRBD1. Per the germline V gene, CDR1 is SGHND and CDR2 is FRSKSL. The CDR3 length is 14 residues. Losses at the gene ends were 2 bases for V and 1 base for J; bases not matched to a gene: 1. CDR3: CASSLWDRNSDYTF. The part of the CDR3 DNA that was read is TGTGCCAGCAGTTTATGGGACAGAAACTCCGACTACACC. Looking up the rest from reference TRBV15 and TRBJ1-2 gives the full variable domain: DAGVTQTPRHEVAEKGQTIILKCEPVSGHNDLFWYRQTKIQGLELLSYFRSKSLMEDGGAFKDRFKAEMLNSSFSTLKIQPTEPKDSAVYLCASSLWDRNSDYTFGSGTRLLVI.

On this clone: Gene names refer to mouse genes. The read gets to within 1 residue of the CDR3 end, and the germline J gene fills in the rest. V usage is TRBV2 and J usage is TRBJ2-7, with a tentative D call TRBD2 (6 bases). CDR1 and CDR2 from the germline V gene are LGHNA and YSYQKL. The V gene lost 0 bases and the J gene lost 7 bases, with 10 bases spanning the gap. The CDR3 runs to 13 residues. The sequenced CDR3 bases are TGTGCCAGCAGCCAAGATGCTGGGGTGGAACAGTAC. It yields the protein CASSQDAGVEQY. The whole CDR3 region reads CASSQDAGVEQYF.

Concerning this clone itself: Mouse germline and gene names are used. Incomplete CDR3 DNA: TGCACCTGCAGTGCAGATCTGGGACAACAAGACACCCAGTAC. As protein: CTCSADLGQQDTQY. The whole CDR3 sequence reads CTCSADLGQQDTQYF. The chain combines TRBV1 with TRBJ2-5, with a weak D call TRBD1 (6 bases). With the read ending 1 residue before the CDR3 end, the germline J gene is used to fill in that end. The CDR3 is 15 residues long. Trimming removed 0 bases at V and 3 bases at J, with 10 bases between. In germline, CDR1 is NSQYPW, CDR2 LRSPGD (reference sequence). Using reference TRBV1 and TRBJ2-5 for the parts outside the CDR3, the full variable domain is VTLLEQNPRWRLVPRGQAVNLRCILKNSQYPWMSWYQQDLQKQLQWLFTLRSPGDKEVKSLPGADYLATRVTDTELRLQVANMSQGRTLYCTCSADLGQQDTQYFGPGTRLLVL.

A word on this clone: Genes here carry mouse names. The read stops 1 residue short of the end of the CDR3; the missing end is completed from the germline J gene. The chain links TRBV14 to TRBJ2-5, with a possible D match to TRBD1 (6 bases). Germline lookup yields CDR1 SGHDT and CDR2 FRDEAV. The CDR3 spans 13 residues. Trimming removed 4 bases from V and 0 bases from J, with 6 bases in between. The DNA read from the CDR3 is TGTGCCAGCAGTGGGACAAACCAAGACACCCAGTAC. This sequence encodes CASSGTNQDTQY. The full CDR3 reads CASSGTNQDTQYF. Using reference TRBV14 and TRBJ2-5 for the parts outside the CDR3, the full variable domain is EAGVTQSPRYAVLQEGQAVSFWCDPISGHDTLYWYQQPRDQGPQLLVYFRDEAVIDNSQLPSDRFSAVRPKGTNSTLKIQSAKQGDTATYLCASSGTNQDTQYFGPGTRLLVL.

The sample holds one count of this clone. The junction departs from germline at one end; a sequencing error may be responsible. Genes here carry mouse names. The observed sequence ends 1 residue before the CDR3 terminus, with the missing tail filled in from the germline J gene. The chain joins TRBV13-2 to TRBJ2-7, with D uncertain. The germline gives CDR1 NNHNN, CDR2 SYGAGS (reference sequence). This CDR3 spans 13 amino acids. The CDR3 is CASSEVTSYEQYF. CDR3 bases read: TGTGCCAGCAGTGAAGTCACCTCCTATGAACAGTAC.

Details on this clone: Gene names follow the mouse nomenclature. The chain's CDR3 is CTCSAPSSGNTLYF. The DNA read from the CDR3 is TGCACCTGCAGTGCACCCAGTTCTGGAAATACGCTCTAT. The rearrangement uses TRBV1 and TRBJ1-3; unclear D gene. Read coverage stops 1 residue before the CDR3 terminus; the germline J gene supplies the remainder. This CDR3 is built from 14 residues. The V gene's germline CDR1 is NSQYPW and CDR2 LRSPGD (reference sequence). With 2 bases removed from V and 0 bases from J, the gap between germline ends came to 5 bases.

Note on this clone: Mouse germline and gene names are used. The CDR3 end falls 1 residue outside the read, so it is completed with the germline J gene. The V gene is TRBV13-2, the J gene TRBJ2-2, with D perhaps TRBD1 (5 bases). CDR1 NNHNN and CDR2 SYGAGS come from the germline V gene (reference sequence). The CDR3 is 13 amino acids. Trimming stripped 1 base from V and 6 bases from J, with 7 bases between. This CDR3 reads CASGDKGSGQLYF. The sequenced part of the CDR3 DNA is TGTGCCAGCGGTGATAAGGGGTCCGGGCAGCTCTAC.

This clone was observed a few times. The gene names given are mouse names. Read coverage stops 1 residue before the CDR3 terminus; the germline J gene supplies the remainder. Additional DNA sequences in this sample encode the identical CDR3. The J gene is TRBJ2-7, the V gene TRBV2, with D possibly TRBD1 on 6 matching bases. This CDR3 has 14 residues. V was pared by 3 bases and J by 0 bases, with 9 bases between. Germline CDR1 reads LGHNA; CDR2 reads YSYQKL. CDR3 DNA, as far as it was read: TGTGCCAGCAGCCAGACAGGTAGCTCCTATGAACAGTAC. Translation gives CASSQTGSSYEQY. The whole CDR3 protein reads CASSQTGSSYEQYF.

This clone was seen only a few times. Genes and germline are mouse. The CDR3 end is not reached by the read, which stops 1 residue before it; the germline J gene fills it in. The chain joins TRBV14 to TRBJ2-7, with 10 bases that match TRBD1. CDR1 SGHDT and CDR2 FRDEAV come from the germline V gene. This CDR3 has 13 amino acids. The J segment lost 5 bases and the V segment lost 5 bases, leaving 4 bases of the junction unmatched. The DNA read from the CDR3 is TGTGCCAGCAGCCCTGACAGGGGGCATGAACAGTAC. Translating gives CASSPDRGHEQY. The CDR3 in its entirety is CASSPDRGHEQYF.

As to this clone: Gene names and germline match the mouse. The read ends 1 residue before the CDR3 terminus; that terminus is restored from the germline J gene. The J gene is TRBJ2-2, the V gene TRBV17; 10 nucleotides line up with TRBD2. Germline trimming cut 3 bases from V and 2 bases from J; bases unmatched to any gene: 6. The CDR3 runs to 17 residues. From germline, CDR1 is MNHDT and CDR2 YYDKIL. The covered CDR3 bases are TGTGCTAGCAGTAGGAGGCTGGGGGGGCTCAACACCGGGCAGCTCTAC. This encodes CASSRRLGGLNTGQLY. The whole CDR3 region reads CASSRRLGGLNTGQLYF.

In the case of this clone: Mouse names are used for the genes. CDR3 DNA (partial): TGTGCCAGCAGTGATGAGAGGAGTAACCAAGACACCCAGTAC. Protein: CASSDERSNQDTQY. The CDR3, in full, reads CASSDERSNQDTQYF. The chain combines TRBV13-1 with TRBJ2-5; D remains unclear. The CDR3 extends 1 residue past the end of the read, so its final part is completed from the germline J gene. With 0 bases removed from V and 0 bases from J, the gap between germline ends came to 8 bases. This CDR3 is built from 15 residues. Germline loops: CDR1 NSHNY, CDR2 SYGAGN.